This T cell receptor (beta chain) was found in a study of memory CD8 T cells in hepatitis C reinfection. Across the study: Chronic HCV followed reinfection in two donors who cleared primary infection. Reinfection meant HCV RNA positivity after two negatives ≥60 days apart.

Some clones are missing from TCRdb's copy, which holds only in-frame ones; the method was immunoSEQ multiplex PCR. This table holds about 2,500 clones, around 89% found once. Documented time point: peak reinfection, 3 to 8 weeks after reinfection detection. No in vitro expansion preceded TCR sequencing of the sorted cells. Two donors provided sorted CD3+ CD8+ CD45RO- naive CD8 T cells at all three reinfection time points. The germline V gene encodes CDR1 LNHDA and CDR2 SQIVND (reference sequence). This CDR3 has 14 residues. With 5 bases clipped from V and 0 bases from J, the junction kept 4 bases outside the gene matches.

V and J are TRBV19 and TRBJ2-7, with 7 bases identical to TRBD1. Sequencing was performed on naive CD8+ T cells sorted from blood. The receptor's source is a man aged 45-65 years with hepatitis C virus infection. For the CDR3, the DNA is TGTGCCAGTAGTGACTCAGGGGGCTCCTACGAGCAGTACTTC. Translated, it gives CASSDSGGSYEQYF.